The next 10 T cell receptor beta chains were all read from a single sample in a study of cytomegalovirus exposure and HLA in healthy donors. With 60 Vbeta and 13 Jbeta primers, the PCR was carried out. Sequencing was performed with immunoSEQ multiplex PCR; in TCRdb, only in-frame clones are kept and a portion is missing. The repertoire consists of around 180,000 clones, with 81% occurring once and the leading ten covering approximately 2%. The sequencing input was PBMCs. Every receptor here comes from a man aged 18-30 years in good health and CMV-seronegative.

The CDR3 region is CASRQGGQPQHF. The CDR3 DNA follows: TGTGCCAGCAGACAGGGTGGTCAGCCCCAGCATTTT. This rearrangement joins TRBV27 to TRBJ1-5, with D maybe TRBD1 (6 bases). This CDR3 has 12 residues. Germline V gives CDR1 MNHEY, CDR2 SMNVEV (reference sequence). V lost 6 bases and J 6 bases, leaving 9 bases between the germline ends.

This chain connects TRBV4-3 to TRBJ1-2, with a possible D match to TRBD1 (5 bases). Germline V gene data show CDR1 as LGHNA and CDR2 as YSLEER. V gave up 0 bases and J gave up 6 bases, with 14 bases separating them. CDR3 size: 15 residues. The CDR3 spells CASSQDLPGKNGYTF. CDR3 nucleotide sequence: TGCGCCAGCAGCCAAGATCTTCCAGGGAAGAATGGCTACACCTTC.

This chain's CDR3 is CASSPDRRGRDTF. CDR3 coding DNA: TGTGCCAGCAGTCCGGACAGGAGGGGACGAGACACCTTC. The chain carries TRBV6-6 and TRBJ1-2; 7 bases agree with TRBD1. Losses at the gene ends were 5 bases for V and 12 bases for J; bases not matched to a gene: 12. Germline V gene lookup returns CDR1 MNHNY and CDR2 SVGAGI (reference sequence). The CDR3 sequence is 13 residues long.

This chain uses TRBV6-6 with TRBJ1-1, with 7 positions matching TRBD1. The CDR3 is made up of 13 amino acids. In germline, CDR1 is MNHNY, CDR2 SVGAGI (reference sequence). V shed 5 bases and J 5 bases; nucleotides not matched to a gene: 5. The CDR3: CASSQGERTEAFF. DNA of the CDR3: TGTGCCAGCAGTCAGGGGGAGAGGACTGAAGCTTTCTTT.

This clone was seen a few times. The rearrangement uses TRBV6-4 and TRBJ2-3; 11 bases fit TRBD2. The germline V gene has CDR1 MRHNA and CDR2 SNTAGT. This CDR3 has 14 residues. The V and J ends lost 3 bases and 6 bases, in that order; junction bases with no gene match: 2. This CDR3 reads CASSETSGSDTQYF. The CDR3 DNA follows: TGTGCCAGCAGTGAAACTAGCGGGAGTGATACGCAGTATTTT.

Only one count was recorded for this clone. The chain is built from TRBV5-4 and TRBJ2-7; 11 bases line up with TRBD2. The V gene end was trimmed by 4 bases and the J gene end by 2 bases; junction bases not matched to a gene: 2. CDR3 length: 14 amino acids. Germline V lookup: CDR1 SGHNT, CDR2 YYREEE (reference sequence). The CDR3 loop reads CASSPSGGPYEQYF. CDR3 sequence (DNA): TGTGCCAGCAGCCCTAGCGGGGGGCCCTACGAGCAGTACTTC.

CDR3 loop: CASSLGQSSLGSGANVLTF. Here the CDR3 DNA reads TGTGCCAGCAGCTTAGGGCAGTCTAGTTTAGGTTCTGGGGCCAACGTCCTGACTTTC. J is TRBJ2-6 and V is TRBV7-2; D ambiguous. In germline, CDR1 is SGHTA, CDR2 FQGNSA. This CDR3 comprises 19 residues. The germline V and J ends were trimmed by 1 base and 1 base, with 17 bases remaining between them.

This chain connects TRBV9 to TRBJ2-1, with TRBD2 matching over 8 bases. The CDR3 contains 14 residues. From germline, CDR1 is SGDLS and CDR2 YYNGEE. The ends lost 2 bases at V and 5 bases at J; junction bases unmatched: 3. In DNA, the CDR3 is TGTGCCAGCAGCGTTGGGACTAGGAACAATGAGCAGTTCTTC. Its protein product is CASSVGTRNNEQFF.

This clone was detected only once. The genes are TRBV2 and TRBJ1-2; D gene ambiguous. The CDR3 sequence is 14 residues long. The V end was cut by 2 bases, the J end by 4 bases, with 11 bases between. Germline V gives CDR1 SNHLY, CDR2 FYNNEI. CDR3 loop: CASSENPGGYGYTF. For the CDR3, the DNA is TGTGCCAGCAGTGAAAACCCCGGCGGCTATGGCTACACCTTC.

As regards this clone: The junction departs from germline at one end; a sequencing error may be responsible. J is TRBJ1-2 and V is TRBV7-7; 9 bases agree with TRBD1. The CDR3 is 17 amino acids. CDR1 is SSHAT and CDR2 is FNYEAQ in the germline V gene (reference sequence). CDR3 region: CASSPWDRVGTNYGYTF. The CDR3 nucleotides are TGTGCTAGCAGCCCCTGGGACAGGGTGGGGACTAACTATGGCTACACCTTC.